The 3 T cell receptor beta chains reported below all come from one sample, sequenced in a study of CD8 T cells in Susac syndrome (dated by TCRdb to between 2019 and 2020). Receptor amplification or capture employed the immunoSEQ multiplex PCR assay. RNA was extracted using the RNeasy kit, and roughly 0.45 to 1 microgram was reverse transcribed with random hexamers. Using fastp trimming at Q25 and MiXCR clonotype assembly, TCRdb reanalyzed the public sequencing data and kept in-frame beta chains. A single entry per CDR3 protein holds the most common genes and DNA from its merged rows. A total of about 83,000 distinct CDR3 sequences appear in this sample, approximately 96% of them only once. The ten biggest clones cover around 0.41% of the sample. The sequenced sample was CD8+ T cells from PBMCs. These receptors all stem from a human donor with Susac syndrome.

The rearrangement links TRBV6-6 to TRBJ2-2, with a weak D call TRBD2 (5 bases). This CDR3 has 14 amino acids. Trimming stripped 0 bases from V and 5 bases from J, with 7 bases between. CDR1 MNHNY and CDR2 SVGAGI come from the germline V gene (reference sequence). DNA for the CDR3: TGTGCCAGCAGTTACTCCGGGGAAACCGGGGAGCTGTTTTTT. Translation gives CASSYSGETGELFF.

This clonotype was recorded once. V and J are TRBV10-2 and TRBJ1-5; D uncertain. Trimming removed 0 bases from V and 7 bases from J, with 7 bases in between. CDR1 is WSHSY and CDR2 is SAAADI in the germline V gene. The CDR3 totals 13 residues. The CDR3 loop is CASSESLGQPQHF. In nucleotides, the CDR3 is TGCGCCAGCAGTGAGTCGTTGGGCCAGCCCCAGCATTTT.

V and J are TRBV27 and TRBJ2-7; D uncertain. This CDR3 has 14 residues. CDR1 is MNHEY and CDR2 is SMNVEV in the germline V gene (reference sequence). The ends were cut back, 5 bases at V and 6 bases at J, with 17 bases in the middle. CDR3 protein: CASSPAASLSEQYF. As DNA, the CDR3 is TGTGCCAGCAGTCCCGCCGCCAGTTTGTCCGAGCAGTACTTC.